Included here is one TCR beta chain sequence, with context. What it binds is not known. These data come from a study of T cell responses to AZD1222 COVID-19 vaccine. Study results and caveats: Females made up more of the donors, who were largely white British, and clonal diversity may have come out too low. With dominance at 160-218 and 743-854, vaccine-associated CD4 TCRs spanned spike. Spike-specific TCRs gained breadth and depth after people received two AZD1222 doses. The peak T cell response came first, and repertoires were sampled only after it.

Data came from immunoSEQ multiplex PCR; TCRdb stores just in-frame clones and leaves some out. The data contain 80,000 to 90,000 clones, approximately 90% of them seen just once; the ten biggest clones take up roughly 5.6%. V was clipped by 0 bases and J by 6 bases, with 9 bases between them. Germline loops: CDR1 MNHNY, CDR2 SVGAGI (reference sequence). The CDR3 extends over 14 amino acids. The chain is built from TRBV6-6 and TRBJ2-4, with D possibly matching TRBD2 (5 bases). This receptor was taken from an adult in good health. The specimen was peripheral blood, collected on day 0 of MenACWY control vaccination. The CDR3 spells CASSYSSGGNIQYF. The CDR3 DNA is TGTGCCAGCAGTTACTCCAGCGGCGGAAACATTCAGTACTTC.